These 3 T cell receptor beta chains originate from one sample sequenced in a study of post-analysis software for immune sequencing data (dated by TCRdb to the mid-2010s). Broad study findings and their caveats: Patients showed significantly higher frequencies than controls for a handful of TRBV segments, among them TRBV5-6, TRBV5-1 and TRBV20-1.

The antigens these receptors bind are not known. Library preparation used PCR. Sequencing was performed on an Illumina HiSeq 2500. To reduce PCR and sequencing biases, unique molecular identifiers were built into the TCR beta cDNA libraries. Through fastp at Q25 and MiXCR, TCRdb rebuilt clones from the public reads, retaining in-frame beta chains. A single entry per CDR3 protein holds the most common genes and DNA from its merged rows. The sample includes over 700,000 distinct CDR3 sequences, with approximately 30% observed a single time. Around 0.6% of the sample comes from the top ten. Sequenced: blood. These receptors were collected from a girl aged 10 to 17 with multiple sclerosis.

The sample holds a few counts of this clonotype. The chain links TRBV6-6 to TRBJ2-1; 14 nucleotides align to TRBD2. This CDR3 is 16 amino acids long. J gave up 10 bases and V 5 bases, and 10 bases lay outside the gene matches. Germline values: CDR1 MNHNY, CDR2 SVGAGI (reference sequence). The CDR3 region has the DNA TGTGCCAGCAGTAGAACCGGGACTAGCGGGAGTAACGAGCAGTTCTTC. This gives the protein CASSRTGTSGSNEQFF.

This clonotype came up a few times. The chain couples TRBV21-1 to TRBJ2-1; the table's D call of TRBD1 was not tested on the DNA. TRBV21-1 counts as a pseudogene. There are 14 residues in the CDR3. CDR3 nucleotide sequence: TGTGCCACGAAACCGGGTGCCTCCTACAATGAGCAGTTCTTC. Its protein is CATKPGASYNEQFF.

This clonotype has just a few counts. The chain employs TRBV6-5 and TRBJ2-7, with D unresolved. The CDR3 consists of 15 residues. Germline V gene lookup returns CDR1 MNHEY and CDR2 SVGAGI. V was trimmed by 0 bases and J by 4 bases, leaving 13 bases between them. CDR3 sequence (DNA): TGTGCCAGCAGTTACTCGTACGCGATGACTTACGAGCAGTACTTC. Translation: CASSYSYAMTYEQYF.